The present T cell receptor (beta chain) was sequenced within a study of cytomegalovirus exposure and HLA in healthy donors. A single count supports this clone. PCR primers comprised 60 Vbeta and 13 Jbeta primers. Profiling relied on immunoSEQ multiplex PCR, and the TCRdb table lists in-frame clones only, not all of them. The sample holds approximately 210,000 clones; 80% to 85% are singletons and the top ten take less than 1.1%. The CDR3 is made up of 17 amino acids. Germline V gene sequence: CDR1 SGHNT, CDR2 YYREEE (reference sequence). The gene calls are TRBV5-4 and TRBJ2-5, with 7 bases matching TRBD2. Near its end, the DNA agrees better with TRBJ2-7, so the J call may be wrong. The specimen was PBMCs. This TCR was recovered from a woman aged 40 to 49 in good health and CMV-seronegative. The CDR3 reads CASSTSATGGISYEQYF. The CDR3 DNA reads TGTGCCAGCAGCACGTCCGCGACCGGGGGGATTTCCTACGAGCAGTACTTC.